A selection of T cell receptor beta chains follows, all from one sample in a study of shared clonotypes between healthy human individuals. Profiled with immunoSEQ multiplex PCR; TCRdb holds only in-frame clones, not every one. The table records approximately 470,000 clones, about 78% of them present only once. The material sequenced was PBMCs. These receptors were taken from a woman aged 40-49 years in good health. Some clones in this sample may be carry-over from other donors' samples. Both conserved end residues are part of each CDR3. The order of the fields is CDR3 DNA, CDR3 protein, clone size, D gene, J gene, V gene. The D gene is left open where the match is weak. Size is stated for part of the rows, as once, few or many counts, or as a class when the clone is expanded.

TGTGCCAGCAGTTTGGGTCAGGACAGATACAATGAGCAGTTCTTC,CASSLGQDRYNEQFF,-,-,TRBJ2-1,TRBV25-1
TGCGCCAGCAGCTTGGAGACAGATACGCAGTATTTT,CASSLETDTQYF,-,-,TRBJ2-3,TRBV5-1
TGTGCCAGCAGTTTATCGGGACAGGGGTTTGGGACTGAAGCTTTCTTT,CASSLSGQGFGTEAFF,-,TRBD1,TRBJ1-1,TRBV27
TGTGCCAGCAGTGCCCAAGGGACAGGGGGACAGCCCCAGCATTTT,CASSAQGTGGQPQHF,once,TRBD1,TRBJ1-5,TRBV6-1
TGCGCCAGCAGCTTTTCTCTACGGAGGGAATACAATGAGCAGTTCTTC,CASSFSLRREYNEQFF,-,-,TRBJ2-1,TRBV5-1
TGTGCCAGCAGCGGGCGTGGGACAGGGTCAAATGAGCAGTTCTTC,CASSGRGTGSNEQFF,-,TRBD1,TRBJ2-1,TRBV7-2
TGCGCCAGCAGCTCCTACGATTTAGCCAAAAACATTCAGTACTTC,CASSSYDLAKNIQYF,-,-,TRBJ2-4,TRBV4-1
TGTGCCAGCAGCTTAGAATTAGCGGGAGCCTACGAGCAGTACTTC,CASSLELAGAYEQYF,-,TRBD2,TRBJ2-7,TRBV7-8
TGTGCCAGCATTGTAGGGGAAGCTTTCTTT,CASIVGEAFF,-,-,TRBJ1-1,TRBV6-5
TGTGCCAGCAGCCCCGAGGGTGGGGATCAGCCCCAGCATTTT,CASSPEGGDQPQHF,-,-,TRBJ1-5,TRBV5-4
TGTGCCAGCACTCTCGGACCGAGCTCCTACAATGAGCAGTTCTTC,CASTLGPSSYNEQFF,-,-,TRBJ2-1,TRBV6-6
TGTGCCGGGACCCCGGGACAGAGGAACACTGAAGCTTTCTTT,CAGTPGQRNTEAFF,once,TRBD1,TRBJ1-1,TRBV30
TGCGCCAGCAGCACCGGGTCTCAAGAGACCCAGTACTTC,CASSTGSQETQYF,-,-,TRBJ2-5,TRBV5-1
TGTGCCAGCAGTGACTCGCCAGGGGGAAGGACCGGGGAGCTGTTTTTT,CASSDSPGGRTGELFF,-,TRBD1,TRBJ2-2,TRBV6-4
TGTGCCAGCAGCGCTGCTGGGTCTCGAAGTCAGCCCCAGCATTTT,CASSAAGSRSQPQHF,-,-,TRBJ1-5,TRBV9
TGCGCCAGCAGCTCAAACTCACTAGCGGGAGCGTTAACGCAGTATTTT,CASSSNSLAGALTQYF,-,TRBD2,TRBJ2-3,TRBV5-1
TGTGCCAGCAGGGACAGTAGCGGGAGGGCCAGGGATGAGCAGTTCTTC,CASRDSSGRARDEQFF,-,TRBD2,TRBJ2-1,TRBV28
TGTGCCACCAGCAGGGCGCTCTCTGGGGCCAACGTCCTGACTTTC,CATSRALSGANVLTF,once,-,TRBJ2-6,TRBV15